This TCR beta chain emerged from a study of beta chain features in type 1 diabetes. Study results and limitations: The naive, central memory and Treg TCRB repertoires looked more alike in patients than they did in healthy donors. Shorter TCRB CDR3s, moderately but significantly so, were found in Type 1 diabetes patients in all four CD4+ subsets.

A note on this clone: Its specificity is not known.

The study reverse transcribed the entire isolated RNA, so it sequenced expressed TCRB transcripts. The data were produced by immunoSEQ multiplex PCR, yet TCRdb's version contains in-frame clones alone and is incomplete. Of about 340,000 clones in the sample, roughly 14% were seen once. Germline trimming cut 0 bases from V and 4 bases from J; bases unmatched to any gene: 5. Germline V CDR1 and CDR2: KGHSH, LQKENI. The CDR3 contains 15 residues. The sequence was collected from a young woman with type 1 diabetes. This chain connects TRBV18 to TRBJ1-2, with TRBD1 matching over 7 bases. The sample comprised naive CD4+ T cells from blood. The CDR3 is CASSPPGQSFYGYTF. Written as DNA, the CDR3 is TGTGCCAGCTCACCACCGGGACAGTCTTTCTATGGCTACACCTTC.